This TCR beta chain was identified during a study of CD8 T cells in Susac syndrome. Random hexamers were used to reverse transcribe the RNA input (about 0.45 to 1 ug). MiXCR, run by TCRdb on the immunoSEQ multiplex PCR reads, gives a single entry per CDR3 protein. The sample has some 100,000 distinct CDR3 sequences; approximately 95% are singletons. CDR1 and CDR2 from the germline V gene are LNHNV and YYDKDF (reference sequence). V lost 5 bases, J lost 1 base, and 16 bases lay in between. The CDR3 has 16 amino acids. This clonotype was sampled from a human donor with Susac syndrome. Sequenced input: CD8+ T cells from PBMCs. V and J are TRBV15 and TRBJ2-3; D may be TRBD2 (6 bases). This CDR3 reads CATSARDSFGTDTQYF. The CDR3 bases are TGTGCCACCAGCGCGCGGGACTCCTTCGGCACAGATACGCAGTATTTT.